This is a list of T cell receptor beta chains from one sample in a study of cytomegalovirus exposure and HLA in healthy donors. Some clones are missing from TCRdb's copy, which holds only in-frame ones; the method was immunoSEQ multiplex PCR. The sample consists of roughly 230,000 clones, less than 95% of them appearing once. The specimen was PBMCs. Receptors were obtained from a woman under 40 in good health and CMV-seronegative. The CDR3 runs from the conserved cysteine through the conserved F or W. A D gene is named only where the DNA matches it firmly. Some rows have no size entry. The others give once, few or many, or a class for an expanded clone.

j_call	clone_size	d_call	v_call	cdr3_nt	cdr3_aa
TRBJ2-5	.	TRBD1	TRBV18	TGTGCCAGCTCACCATTAAAGACAGGGGGAGAGACCCAGTACTTC	CASSPLKTGGETQYF
TRBJ2-1	.	.	TRBV6-5	TGTGCCAGCAGTTACTGGGGAAACAATGGGAACAATGAGCAGTTCTTC	CASSYWGNNGNNEQFF
TRBJ2-1	.	.	TRBV11-3	TGTGCCAGCAGCTTGGGCCAATCGGTGATGCAGTTCTTC	CASSLGQSVMQFF
TRBJ2-1	.	TRBD2	TRBV18	TGTGCCAGCTCAGCCGGGACTAGCGGGGGTCCGGGTTGTTTCTTC	CASSAGTSGGPGCFF
TRBJ2-2	.	TRBD2	TRBV27	TGTGCCAGCAACTCGGGAGGGGTGCTCACCGGGGAGCTGTTTTTT	CASNSGGVLTGELFF
TRBJ1-5	.	.	TRBV27	TGTGCCAGCAGTTTTGTATCGGGTCAGCCCCAGCATTTT	CASSFVSGQPQHF
TRBJ2-7	.	TRBD2	TRBV19	TGTGCCAGTAGTCCCGGACTAGCTATATACGAGCAGTACTTC	CASSPGLAIYEQYF
TRBJ1-3	.	.	TRBV5-6	TGTGCCAGCAGCCTTGGCACTGGAAACACCATATATTTT	CASSLGTGNTIYF
TRBJ2-1	.	TRBD2	TRBV7-2	TGTGCCAGCAGCTTGCGACTAGCGGGAGAGTTGGAGCAGTTCTTC	CASSLRLAGELEQFF
TRBJ2-7	.	TRBD2	TRBV28	TGTGCCATACAGAGTTCTAGCGGATACGAGCAGTACTTC	CAIQSSSGYEQYF
TRBJ2-1	.	.	TRBV12-2	TGTGCAAGTCCCGAGCGAGGGGGAGGATACAATGAGCAGTTCTTC	CASPERGGGYNEQFF
TRBJ1-2	.	.	TRBV28	TGTGCCAGCAGTCCTACAGGGCTGGGCTATGGCTACACCTTC	CASSPTGLGYGYTF
TRBJ1-4	.	.	TRBV2	TGTGCCAGCAGACAGGTTACGAATGAAAAACTGTTTTTT	CASRQVTNEKLFF
TRBJ2-7	.	.	TRBV6-1	TGTGCCAGCAACCCCGGAGGCACAACCTACGAGCAGTACTTC	CASNPGGTTYEQYF
TRBJ2-5	once	.	TRBV11-2	TGTGCCAGCAGCTTAGGGTCAAGCCGAGAGACCCAGTACTTC	CASSLGSSRETQYF
TRBJ2-1	.	.	TRBV13	TGTGCCAGCAGCCTCGGATTAGCGGACAATGAGCAGTTCTTC	CASSLGLADNEQFF
TRBJ2-3	once	TRBD2	TRBV18	TGTGCCAGCTCACCGGTGACTAGCGGGTCAAAGTCAGATACGCAGTATTTT	CASSPVTSGSKSDTQYF
TRBJ1-4	.	TRBD1	TRBV5-1	TGCGCCAGCAGAAGGGACAGGGTAGGAGAAAAACTGTTTTTT	CASRRDRVGEKLFF
TRBJ2-1	.	.	TRBV7-9	TGTGCCAGCAGCAAGGTGGCGAATGAGCAGTTCTTC	CASSKVANEQFF
TRBJ1-4	.	TRBD1	TRBV30	TGTGCCTGCCGAACCCGACAGGGGAATGAAAAACTGTTTTTT	CACRTRQGNEKLFF
TRBJ2-7	.	TRBD2	TRBV7-9	TGTGCCAGCAGCTCGGGACTAGCGGGAAAGTACGAGCAGTACTTC	CASSSGLAGKYEQYF
TRBJ2-7	.	.	TRBV18	TGTGCCAGCTCACCACGACCTCCCGGCGGCTACTACGAGCAGTACTTC	CASSPRPPGGYYEQYF
TRBJ2-7	.	TRBD2	TRBV6-5	TGTTTCGTCATGGGGGGGAGAGGGACCTACGAGCAGTACTTC	CFVMGGRGTYEQYF
TRBJ1-1	.	.	TRBV28	TGTGCCAGCAGTTCAGGATGGGACACTGAAGCTTTCTTT	CASSSGWDTEAFF
TRBJ2-7	once	.	TRBV11-2	TGTGCCAGCAGCTTAATCCCAGGGGACGACGAGCAGTACTTC	CASSLIPGDDEQYF
TRBJ2-5	.	TRBD2	TRBV28	TGTGCCAGCAGTTTACTAGCGGGAGGGCCCCAAGAGACCCAGTACTTC	CASSLLAGGPQETQYF
TRBJ2-3	.	TRBD1	TRBV2	TGTGCCAGCGTACAGGGGGCCTTCCCCAACTACACAGATACGCAGTATTTT	CASVQGAFPNYTDTQYF
TRBJ2-2	.	TRBD2	TRBV7-3	TGTGCCAGCAGCTTGGGACTAGTCCCCGGGGAGCTGTTTTTT	CASSLGLVPGELFF
TRBJ2-3	.	TRBD2	TRBV28	TGTGCCAGCAGCATAGGGGGACTAGCGGGGAGCACAGATACGCAGTATTTT	CASSIGGLAGSTDTQYF
TRBJ2-3	.	TRBD2	TRBV29-1	TGCAGCGTTGAAGATGGGGGGGATGCCACAGATACGCAGTATTTT	CSVEDGGDATDTQYF
TRBJ2-7	few	.	TRBV5-1	TGCGCCAGCAGTCCCGTGGGGCTCGCATCCGACGAGCAGTACTTC	CASSPVGLASDEQYF
TRBJ2-1	once	.	TRBV11-2	TGTGCCAGCAGCCCCCTGGGTCGCGCTAGCTCCTACAATGAGCAGTTCTTC	CASSPLGRASSYNEQFF
TRBJ2-6	once	.	TRBV5-1	TGCGCCAGCAGCTTCAGCAGGGGAGGTGGGGCCAACGTCCTGACTTTC	CASSFSRGGGANVLTF
TRBJ2-1	.	.	TRBV5-1	TGCGCCAGCAGCTTTGGGGCAGGGGTAGCCCTGGGTGAGCAGTTCTTC	CASSFGAGVALGEQFF
TRBJ2-5	.	TRBD2	TRBV14	TGTGCCAGCAGCCAAAAAAGGACTAGCTGGGAGACCCAGTACTTC	CASSQKRTSWETQYF
TRBJ1-1	.	TRBD1	TRBV4-3	TGCGCCAGCAGCCAGATGACAGGGGACACTGAAGCTTTCTTT	CASSQMTGDTEAFF
TRBJ2-7	once	.	TRBV5-1	TGCGCCAGCAGCTATGGGTTATCGAACGAGCAGTACTTC	CASSYGLSNEQYF
TRBJ2-7	.	.	TRBV28	TGTGCCAGCAGTTCACAGGGTACCCATTTGGTTTGGCAGTACTTC	CASSSQGTHLVWQYF